This T cell receptor beta chain was captured in a study of shared clonotypes between healthy human individuals. This CDR3 spans 15 amino acids. Between the trimmed V and J ends, which lost 4 bases and 5 bases, there was a span of 16 bases. Germline V gene sequence: CDR1 MNHEY, CDR2 SMNVEV (reference sequence). Assay: immunoSEQ multiplex PCR; the TCRdb copy retains only in-frame clones and omits some. This sample yields roughly 1.4 million clones, of which around 98.5% are seen a single time; 0.36% belongs to the top ten. The TCR was taken from a young man in good health. Sequenced material: naive CD4+ T cells sorted from blood. Subset indicated: CD45RA+ positively selected. The chain is built from TRBV27 and TRBJ2-3; D is ambiguous. The CDR3 region has the DNA TGTGCCAGCAGTTCTTTTTTGAGAGAGAGAGATACGCAGTATTTT. Protein: CASSSFLRERDTQYF.